This T cell receptor (beta chain) was captured in a study of graft-versus-host responses after intestinal transplantation. Germline V gene lookup returns CDR1 LGHNT and CDR2 FRNRAP. The CDR3 totals 15 residues. Trimming removed 5 bases at V and 4 bases at J, with 15 bases between. Libraries were prepared by immunoSEQ multiplex PCR; TCRdb keeps only in-frame clonotypes and omits some of them. Of 35,000 to 50,000 clones listed, about 94% were seen once; the top ten hold about 1.6%. The sequenced sample was PBMCs, obtained 335 days after intestinal transplant. The receptor comes from a human patient who received an intestinal transplant, so some T cells may come from the graft donor. J is TRBJ1-5 and V is TRBV12-5; unclear D gene. The CDR3 protein is CASGAFSGYNQPQHF. Here the CDR3 DNA reads TGTGCTAGTGGTGCCTTCTCGGGGTATAATCAGCCCCAGCATTTT.